This T cell receptor (beta chain) was profiled in a study of shared clonotypes between healthy human individuals. From germline, CDR1 is SGHVS and CDR2 FQNEAQ. This CDR3 spans 15 amino acids. Losses at the gene ends were 5 bases for V and 7 bases for J; bases not matched to a gene: 9. Naive CD8 cells comprised CD45RO-negative, CCR7-positively selected cells, excluding terminally differentiated effector memory CD45RA+ cells. Method: immunoSEQ multiplex PCR; TCRdb's copy keeps in-frame clones and lacks some. The data hold roughly 2 million clones, with about 94% observed a single time. As concerns this clone: Other DNA variants within this sample encode the same CDR3.

This receptor was identified in a man between 18 and 29 years old in good health. This chain joins TRBV7-8 and TRBJ1-5, with TRBD1 matching 9 bases. Sequencing used naive CD8+ T cells sorted from blood. The chain's CDR3 is CASSPGTGQGQPQHF. CDR3 DNA sequence: TGTGCCAGCAGCCCTGGGACAGGGCAGGGACAGCCCCAGCATTTT.